Listed here are 18 T cell receptor beta chains from one sample, sequenced in a study of cytomegalovirus exposure and HLA in healthy donors. PCR was performed using 60 Vbeta and 13 Jbeta primers. Some clones are missing from TCRdb's copy, which holds only in-frame ones; the method was immunoSEQ multiplex PCR. The sample consists of around 170,000 clones, roughly 80% of them appearing once. Sequenced input: PBMCs. Receptors originate from a man aged 50-60 years in good health and CMV-seronegative.

The gene calls are TRBV30 and TRBJ1-2; 9 bases line up with TRBD1. In germline, CDR1 is GTSNPN, CDR2 SVGIG (reference sequence). This CDR3 is 14 amino acids long. V lost 2 bases to trimming and J lost 8 bases; unmatched junction nucleotides: 9. This chain's CDR3 is CAWSTRTGARGYTF. Written as DNA, the CDR3 is TGTGCCTGGAGTACTCGGACAGGGGCCCGGGGCTACACCTTC. Using reference TRBV30 and TRBJ1-2 for the parts outside the CDR3, the full variable domain is SQTIHQWPATLVQPVGSPLSLECTVEGTSNPNLYWYRQAAGRGLQLLFYSVGIGQISSEVPQNLSASRPQDRQFILSSKKLLLSDSGFYLCAWSTRTGARGYTFGSGTRLTVV.

The V gene is TRBV4-2, the J gene TRBJ1-1; no clear D gene. The length of the CDR3 is 17 residues. The V and J ends lost 0 bases and 0 bases respectively, with 14 bases between them. Germline V gene data show CDR1 as LGHNA and CDR2 as YNFKEQ. CDR3 DNA sequence: TGTGCCAGCAGCCAAGATTCGAGACGGGGTTTGAACACTGAAGCTTTCTTT. Residues: CASSQDSRRGLNTEAFF.

V and J are TRBV5-4 and TRBJ2-7; D is uncertain. V shed 1 base and J shed 3 bases, with 2 bases lying between them. Germline V gene sequence: CDR1 SGHNT, CDR2 YYREEE (reference sequence). The CDR3 loop spans 11 amino acids. CDR3 bases: TGTGCCAGCAGCTTGTACTACGAGCAGTACTTC. It codes for CASSLYYEQYF.

The CDR3 region is CASRSKAGGTGELFF. The DNA of the CDR3 is TGTGCCAGCAGATCCAAGGCGGGGGGCACCGGGGAGCTGTTTTTT. The rearrangement links TRBV2 to TRBJ2-2, with 8 positions matching TRBD2. The CDR3 has 15 residues. Germline V gene sequence: CDR1 SNHLY, CDR2 FYNNEI. The junction had 7 bases not matched to a gene; V was cut back by 6 bases and J by 4 bases.

V usage is TRBV7-6 and J usage is TRBJ1-6; TRBD1 aligns across 7 bases. Unmatched junction bases numbered 11, after V lost 5 bases and J lost 7 bases. CDR3 length: 16 residues. Germline V gives CDR1 SGHVS, CDR2 FNYEAQ. The CDR3 DNA sequence: TGTGCCAGCAGCAGACAGGGTCGAGATGCAAATTCACCCCTCCACTTT. It specifies CASSRQGRDANSPLHF.

The V call is TRBV4-2, the J call TRBJ1-2; D not certain. Germline-derived CDR1 and CDR2 are LGHNA and YNFKEQ. The CDR3 length is 16 residues. V dropped 0 bases and J dropped 2 bases, with 13 bases sitting between them. CDR3 sequence reads: CASSQDGRAANYGYTF. CDR3 DNA sequence: TGTGCCAGCAGCCAAGATGGGCGGGCAGCCAACTATGGCTACACCTTC.

This clone occurred a few times. The chain uses TRBV20-1 and TRBJ1-1; no clear D gene. Germline loops: CDR1 DFQATT, CDR2 SNEGSKA (reference sequence). V gave up 5 bases and J gave up 0 bases, with 4 bases separating them. CDR3 length equals 11 residues. CDR3 nucleotides: TGCAGTGCTCTCTTGAACACTGAAGCTTTCTTT. Protein: CSALLNTEAFF.

V and J are TRBV5-4 and TRBJ2-7; 8 nucleotides line up with TRBD1. Looked up from germline, CDR1 is SGHNT and CDR2 is YYREEE (reference sequence). This CDR3 has 12 residues. The CDR3 is CASSSGTGHRDV. Here the CDR3 DNA reads TGTGCCAGCAGCTCGGGGACAGGCCACCGGGATGTC.

This rearrangement joins TRBV7-6 to TRBJ2-1; 12 positions agree with TRBD2. The J segment lost 4 bases and the V segment lost 3 bases, leaving 10 bases of the junction unmatched. This CDR3 contains 18 residues. Germline V lookup: CDR1 SGHVS, CDR2 FNYEAQ. CDR3: CASSLASGGALGYNEQFF. The CDR3 DNA reads TGTGCCAGCAGCTTGGCTAGCGGGGGGGCCTTAGGATACAATGAGCAGTTCTTC.

The chain links TRBV6-1 to TRBJ1-1; D may be TRBD1 (5 bases). Between the trimmed V and J ends, which lost 8 bases and 2 bases, there was a span of 15 bases. CDR1 MNHNS and CDR2 SASEGT come from the germline V gene. This CDR3 spans 14 amino acids. This chain's CDR3 is CASFRGVGNTEAFF. The CDR3 DNA is TGTGCCAGCTTTCGGGGGGTGGGAAACACTGAAGCTTTCTTT.

This chain uses TRBV6-5 with TRBJ1-2; 7 bases match TRBD1. V was pared by 6 bases and J by 1 base, with 8 bases of the junction left unmatched. Germline loops: CDR1 MNHEY, CDR2 SVGAGI. CDR3 size: 15 residues. The CDR3 coding sequence is TGTGCCAGCAGGCCGACAGGGAGGATTAACTATGGCTACACCTTC. This codes for CASRPTGRINYGYTF.

This clone was detected only once. This chain links TRBV6-5 with TRBJ1-2; 7 nucleotides match TRBD1. The V gene end was trimmed by 6 bases and the J gene end by 5 bases; junction bases not matched to a gene: 9. The CDR3 loop spans 14 amino acids. Germline assignment: CDR1 MNHEY and CDR2 SVGAGI. As DNA, the CDR3 is TGTGCCAGCAGCCCGGGACAGACCTATTATGGCTACACCTTC. It encodes CASSPGQTYYGYTF.

The V gene is TRBV10-1, the J gene TRBJ2-3, with 11 bases that match TRBD1. The CDR3 has 15 amino acids. Germline V CDR1 and CDR2: WNHNN, SYGVQD (reference sequence). V shed 1 base and J 4 bases; nucleotides not matched to a gene: 1. The CDR3 region is CASSEWDRGADTQYF. The CDR3 DNA reads as TGCGCCAGCAGTGAGTGGGACAGGGGGGCAGATACGCAGTATTTT.

A few counts support this clone. The V call is TRBV7-9, the J call TRBJ2-1, with no clear D. Per the germline V gene, CDR1 is SEHNR and CDR2 is FQNEAQ (reference sequence). CDR3 length: 13 residues. V lost 2 bases, J lost 3 bases, and 5 bases lay in between. The CDR3 spells CASSLSGYNEQFF. CDR3 DNA sequence: TGTGCCAGCAGCTTATCGGGCTACAATGAGCAGTTCTTC.

V and J are TRBV29-1 and TRBJ2-1; D may be TRBD2 (5 bases). In germline, CDR1 is SQVTM, CDR2 ANQGSEA. Trimming left V 1 base short and J 1 base short, with 14 bases between. The CDR3 loop spans 16 amino acids. The CDR3 DNA sequence: TGCAGCGTTGAAGGATCCGGGGAACGGTCCTACAATGAGCAGTTCTTC. Protein: CSVEGSGERSYNEQFF.

Here the CDR3 reads CASSFTLDRAYGYTF. DNA of the CDR3: TGTGCCAGCAGTTTTACCCTGGACAGGGCCTATGGCTACACCTTC. The chain recombines TRBV27 with TRBJ1-2; 8 bases are shared with TRBD1. Germline V CDR1 and CDR2: MNHEY, SMNVEV (reference sequence). The CDR3 loop spans 15 amino acids. V dropped 3 bases and J dropped 4; count of bases not matched to a gene: 7.

The chain uses TRBV6-5 and TRBJ1-2; D is perhaps TRBD1 (6 bases). V was pared by 5 bases and J by 7 bases, with 8 bases between. This CDR3 spans 11 amino acids. Germline loops: CDR1 MNHEY, CDR2 SVGAGI. The CDR3 loop is CASSTGFGYTF. The CDR3 DNA reads TGTGCCAGCAGTACAGGGTTTGGCTACACCTTC.

V is TRBV11-2 and J is TRBJ2-1, with 7 bases lining up with TRBD2. The germline CDR1 and CDR2 sequences are SGHAT and FQNNGV. The trim removed 5 bases at V and 10 bases at J, leaving 17 bases unmatched. CDR3 length: 16 residues. The CDR3 DNA follows: TGTGCCAGCAGCACGGGGACTACAATAGAGTTGAGAGAGCAGTTCTTC. Translation: CASSTGTTIELREQFF.